The clone carrying this T cell receptor (beta chain) was seen once. Its antigen remains unknown. Given a much more abundant clone one base away, this may be a read error. Germline lookup yields CDR1 MNHEY and CDR2 SVGEGT. CDR3 length: 16 amino acids. Trimming removed 6 bases from V and 2 bases from J; junction bases left unmatched: 6. TCRdb ran MiXCR on the multiplex PCR reads and lists one entry per CDR3 protein. Among 150,000 to 200,000 distinct CDR3 sequences, around 33% were seen once, and the ten largest hold 3.8%. This specimen belongs to a study of breast tumors, draining lymph nodes, adjacent tissues. Study results and limitations: That most tumor T cells come from lymph nodes remained unproven. Compared with lymph nodes, tumors were less diverse; compared with nontumor tissue, more. Luminal-like breast cancer showed significantly higher tumor–nontumor repertoire similarity than basal-like.

Breast cancer patients provided tissue from their axillary draining lymph nodes. Sequencing was performed on axillary lymph node tissue. This clonotype was obtained from a female donor with breast cancer. Some clones in this sample may be carry-over from other donors' samples. This rearrangement joins TRBV6-2 or TRBV6-3 to TRBJ2-7; the match to TRBD2 covers 14 bases. The CDR3 spells CASSQSGLAGAYEQYF. In nucleotides, the CDR3 is TGTGCCAGCAGCCAATCGGGACTAGCGGGGGCCTACGAGCAGTACTTC.